Shown below are 28 T cell receptor beta chains from a single sample sequenced in a study of CD8 T cells in ankylosing spondylitis. General study results and limits: Ankylosing spondylitis blood appeared to carry a characteristic TCR beta motif of several highly homologous variants.

Using its own MiXCR run on the 5' RACE reads, TCRdb lists one record per CDR3 protein. The repertoire holds roughly 490,000 distinct CDR3 sequences, approximately 5.3% seen once, with around 3.4% in the top ten. Antigens for these TCRs are unknown. Specimen: blood, either unsorted or a sorted T cell fraction (not recorded which). The receptor set was obtained from a male donor with ankylosing spondylitis.

This clonotype has at least ten counts. This CDR3 is CASSFKESYNEQFF. CDR3 DNA sequence: TGTGCCAGCAGCTTCAAAGAATCCTACAATGAGCAGTTCTTC. V gene TRBV7-9 combines with J gene TRBJ2-1; D is unresolved. This CDR3 contains 14 residues. Deletions cut 3 bases from V and 1 base from J, with 7 bases between. Germline lookup yields CDR1 SEHNR and CDR2 FQNEAQ (reference sequence).

Regarding this clonotype: A read error may explain this, as a much larger clone is one base away. The chain carries TRBV29-1 and TRBJ2-1; D gene unclear. Germline lookup yields CDR1 SQVTM and CDR2 ANQGSEA. V was trimmed by 4 bases and J by 6 bases, leaving 13 bases between them. The CDR3 extends over 13 amino acids. The CDR3 DNA follows: TGCAGCGTTGCCCTGCGGATCGTCAATGAGCAGTTCTTC. Amino acids: CSVALRIVNEQFF.

This clonotype was observed at least ten times. The gene calls are TRBV20-1 and TRBJ2-5; 8 nucleotides match TRBD1. This CDR3 spans 12 amino acids. V was clipped by 3 bases and J by 5 bases; unmatched bases: 2. Germline assignment: CDR1 DFQATT and CDR2 SNEGSKA (reference sequence). CDR3 nucleotides: TGCAGTGCTAGCAGGGGGCGGGAGACCCAGTACTTC. Its translation: CSASRGRETQYF.

The chain uses TRBV7-9 and TRBJ2-5; possibly TRBD1 for D (5 bases). V was trimmed by 6 bases and J by 6 bases, leaving 14 bases between them. This CDR3 has 13 amino acids. CDR1 is SEHNR, CDR2 FQNEAQ, per germline (reference sequence). The CDR3 spells CASSLQGGKTQYF. DNA for the CDR3: TGTGCCAGCAGTTTGCAGGGTGGGAAGACCCAGTACTTC.

The table lists this clonotype with many counts. The rearrangement uses TRBV7-9 and TRBJ2-3, with D unresolved. Trimming took off 1 base at V and 7 bases at J, with 9 bases between the two ends. The CDR3 is 13 amino acids. Per germline, CDR1 SEHNR and CDR2 FQNEAQ (reference sequence). The DNA for the CDR3 is TGTGCCAGCAGCTTAGACAGTGGAAATACGCAGTATTTT. Amino acid sequence: CASSLDSGNTQYF.

This clonotype was counted at least ten times. The V and J genes are TRBV7-9 and TRBJ2-3; tentative D call: TRBD2 (6 bases). Trimming stripped 5 bases from V and 1 base from J, with 13 bases between. Germline V gene lookup returns CDR1 SEHNR and CDR2 FQNEAQ (reference sequence). The CDR3 has 15 amino acids. The CDR3 sequence is CASSSRDSGTDTQYF. The CDR3 DNA reads as TGTGCCAGCAGCAGCCGGGACTCTGGCACAGATACGCAGTATTTT.

This clonotype was counted many times. The chain uses TRBV12-3 or TRBV12-4 and TRBJ2-2; TRBD2 might be the D (6 bases). The CDR3 length is 16 residues. V was cut by 7 bases and J by 4 bases, with 19 bases left in between. The CDR3 here is CASTRPGVSLTGELFF. CDR3 DNA sequence: TGTGCCAGCACCCGTCCGGGGGTGTCGCTCACCGGGGAGCTGTTTTTT.

This clonotype has at least ten counts. This rearrangement joins TRBV7-2 to TRBJ2-7, with a possible D match to TRBD1 (6 bases). There are 14 residues in the CDR3. V was pared by 5 bases and J by 7 bases, with 18 bases between. CDR1 is SGHTA and CDR2 is FQGNSA in the germline V gene. The CDR3, as DNA: TGTGCCAGCAGCCCCATACAGAGGGGGAATGAGCAGTACTTC. The encoded protein is CASSPIQRGNEQYF.

There are many counts of this clonotype. The rearrangement joins TRBV6-5 to TRBJ1-2, with D possibly matching TRBD1 (5 bases). Germline-derived CDR1 and CDR2 are MNHEY and SVGAGI. The V end lost 3 bases, the J end lost 5 bases, and 13 bases lay between the germline ends. CDR3 length equals 14 residues. Here the CDR3 reads CASSYGRGMYGYTF. The CDR3 DNA is TGTGCCAGCAGTTATGGGCGGGGGATGTATGGCTACACCTTC.

Of note for this clonotype: Just one base apart from a much larger clone, this may be a read error. The chain is built from TRBV7-9 and TRBJ2-3; 8 bases fit TRBD1. Losses at the gene ends were 6 bases for V and 5 bases for J; bases not matched to a gene: 10. Germline V gene lookup returns CDR1 SEHNR and CDR2 FQNEAQ (reference sequence). The length of the CDR3 is 15 residues. The CDR3 reads CASRCMTGEIDTQYF. The CDR3 bases are TGTGCCAGCAGATGCATGACAGGGGAGATAGATACGCAGTATTTT.

In its sample, this clonotype was seen many times. V gene TRBV28 combines with J gene TRBJ2-1; 7 nucleotides align to TRBD1. Germline CDR1 reads MDHEN; CDR2 reads SYDVKM. After removal of 2 bases from V and 3 bases from J, the junction contained 4 bases not matched to a gene. There are 15 residues in the CDR3. The CDR3 nucleotides are TGTGCCAGCAGTTTAGACAGGGTCCGCTACAATGAGCAGTTCTTC. It codes for CASSLDRVRYNEQFF.

This clonotype has a count of ten or more. V is TRBV5-1 and J is TRBJ2-2, with D possibly matching TRBD1 (5 bases). CDR3 length: 16 amino acids. CDR1 SGHRS and CDR2 YFSETQ come from the germline V gene. Between the trimmed V and J ends, which lost 3 bases and 7 bases, there was a span of 19 bases. Here the CDR3 reads CASSSYDGRRGGELFF. The CDR3 coding sequence is TGCGCCAGCAGCTCGTACGACGGGCGAAGGGGCGGGGAGCTGTTTTTT.

In its sample, this clonotype was seen many times. V gene TRBV6-5 combines with J gene TRBJ2-1; D tentatively fits TRBD1 or TRBD2 (5 bases each). Trimming left V 2 bases short and J 6 bases short, with 17 bases between. CDR1 MNHEY and CDR2 SVGAGI come from the germline V gene. There are 16 residues in the CDR3. CDR3 in DNA: TGTGCCAGCAGTTACGGTGGGGACGGAATTTCCAATGAGCAGTTCTTC. This codes for CASSYGGDGISNEQFF.

This chain joins TRBV20-1 and TRBJ2-3; 13 nucleotides agree with TRBD2. The CDR3 sequence is 15 residues long. Germline V gene sequence: CDR1 DFQATT, CDR2 SNEGSKA (reference sequence). V gave up 3 bases and J gave up 4 bases; unmatched junction bases: 4. The CDR3 sequence: CSASGTSGNPDTQYF. CDR3 in DNA: TGCAGTGCTAGCGGGACTAGCGGGAATCCAGATACGCAGTATTTT.

This clonotype was observed many times. J is TRBJ2-5 and V is TRBV18, with D uncertain. Trimming removed 8 bases from V and 0 bases from J, with 7 bases in between. The V gene's germline CDR1 is KGHSH and CDR2 LQKENI. This CDR3 spans 12 amino acids. Here the CDR3 DNA reads TGTGCCAGCAGTTCCTACCAAGAGACCCAGTACTTC. This translates into CASSSYQETQYF. The full variable domain, its missing parts supplied by reference TRBV18 and TRBJ2-5, is NAGVMQNPRHLVRRRGQEARLRCSPMKGHSHVYWYRQLPEEGLKFMVYLQKENIIDESGMPKERFSAEFPKEGPSILRIQQVVRGDSAAYFCASSSYQETQYFGPGTRLLVL.

This clonotype was seen ten or more times. V and J are TRBV5-1 and TRBJ2-1, with D possibly TRBD2 on 5 matching bases. Trimming took off 9 bases at V and 9 bases at J, with 13 bases between the two ends. CDR3 length: 11 amino acids. Germline CDR1 is SGHRS and CDR2 is YFSETQ. CDR3 amino acids: CATRTRGEQFF. CDR3 DNA sequence: TGCGCCACCAGAACTAGAGGTGAGCAGTTCTTC.

This clonotype was seen ten or more times. This chain joins TRBV5-1 and TRBJ2-3; 13 nucleotides match TRBD2. The V gene end was trimmed by 0 bases and the J gene end by 0 bases; junction bases not matched to a gene: 7. CDR3 length: 19 residues. The germline V gene encodes CDR1 SGHRS and CDR2 YFSETQ. The CDR3 here is CASSLARTSGGTSTDTQYF. CDR3 sequence (DNA): TGCGCCAGCAGCTTGGCCCGGACTAGCGGGGGAACTAGCACAGATACGCAGTATTTT.

In its sample, this clonotype was seen many times. The rearrangement links TRBV4-2 to TRBJ2-2; D possibly corresponds to TRBD1 (5 bases). The germline V gene has CDR1 LGHNA and CDR2 YNFKEQ. The ends were cut back, 0 bases at V and 4 bases at J, with 12 bases in the middle. CDR3 size: 16 residues. This chain's CDR3 is CASSQDKGQTTGELFF. The CDR3 DNA sequence: TGTGCCAGCAGCCAAGATAAAGGACAAACCACCGGGGAGCTGTTTTTT.

A few counts support this clonotype. The chain combines TRBV4-3 with TRBJ2-7; 7 bases map to TRBD1. V trimming: 1 base; J trimming: 0 bases; junction bases outside the gene matches: 12. CDR3 length equals 18 residues. Germline lookup yields CDR1 LGHNA and CDR2 YSLEER. CDR3 DNA: TGCGCCAGCAGCCAAGCCGGGCCAGGGGGAATCTTCTCCTACGAGCAGTACTTC. Its translation: CASSQAGPGGIFSYEQYF.

The chain links TRBV7-2 to TRBJ2-1, with TRBD2 matching 7 bases. With 2 bases clipped from V and 8 bases from J, the junction kept 6 bases outside the gene matches. Germline CDR1 SGHTA, CDR2 FQGNSA. The CDR3 has 14 residues. CDR3 nucleotide sequence: TGTGCCAGCAGCTTAAAAGGCGCGGGAGATGAGCAGTTCTTC. Translated: CASSLKGAGDEQFF. The entire variable domain, with the rest obtained from reference TRBV7-2 and TRBJ2-1, is as follows: GAGVSQSPSNKVTEKGKDVELRCDPISGHTALYWYRQSLGQGLEFLIYFQGNSAPDKSGLPSDRFSAERTGGSVSTLTIQRTQQEDSAVYLCASSLKGAGDEQFFGPGTRLTVL.

This clonotype was observed a few times. The rearrangement uses TRBV10-3 and TRBJ2-5; 9 bases are a match to TRBD1. The CDR3 sequence is 13 residues long. Per the germline V gene, CDR1 is ENHRY and CDR2 is SYGVKD. V lost 8 bases and J lost 5; bases outside the gene matches: 6. CDR3 nucleotide sequence: TGTGCCATCGCTGGGACAGGGAGGGAGACCCAGTACTTC. This encodes CAIAGTGRETQYF.

This clonotype appeared a few times. This chain uses TRBV7-8 with TRBJ1-5; 8 bases fit TRBD1. J was trimmed by 6 bases and V by 1 base; bases with no gene match: 5. CDR1 and CDR2 (germline): SGHVS, FQNEAQ. The CDR3 loop spans 15 amino acids. CDR3 sequence reads: CASSLGRGLGQPQHF. DNA for the CDR3: TGTGCCAGCAGCTTAGGCAGGGGGCTTGGTCAGCCCCAGCATTTT.

This clonotype was picked up many times. This chain joins TRBV4-2 and TRBJ1-2, with a tentative D call TRBD1 (5 bases). V lost 2 bases, J lost 0 bases, and 16 bases lay in between. The CDR3 runs 17 residues. Germline V lookup: CDR1 LGHNA, CDR2 YNFKEQ. The CDR3 sequence: CASSQTEWRGANYGYTF. The CDR3 nucleotides are TGTGCCAGCAGCCAAACCGAGTGGAGGGGCGCTAACTATGGCTACACCTTC.

This clonotype has ten or more counts. V is TRBV20-1 and J is TRBJ1-1; a possible D gene is TRBD1 (6 bases). Germline CDR1 reads DFQATT; CDR2 reads SNEGSKA (reference sequence). CDR3 length: 15 residues. Between the trimmed V and J ends, which lost 3 bases and 1 base, there was a span of 15 bases. The CDR3 spells CSASSGQGRNTEAFF. DNA of the CDR3: TGCAGTGCTAGTAGCGGGCAGGGGCGGAACACTGAAGCTTTCTTT.

This clonotype has at least ten counts. The chain links TRBV20-1 to TRBJ1-1, with 8 bases matching TRBD1. The CDR3 extends over 14 amino acids. Per the germline V gene, CDR1 is DFQATT and CDR2 is SNEGSKA (reference sequence). Unmatched junction bases numbered 11, after V lost 7 bases and J lost 4 bases. The CDR3 loop reads CSVRDRRVGTEAFF. The CDR3 DNA reads as TGCAGTGTGAGGGACAGGCGGGTTGGCACTGAAGCTTTCTTT.

The sample holds a few counts of this clonotype. The rearrangement uses TRBV6-2 or TRBV6-3 and TRBJ2-7; D is ambiguous. The CDR3 is made up of 12 amino acids. CDR1 and CDR2 (germline): MNHEY, SVGEGT. With 0 bases removed from V and 8 bases from J, the gap between germline ends came to 8 bases. The CDR3 region has the DNA TGTGCCAGCAGTTACTCTTCACTAAAGCAGTACTTC. It yields the protein CASSYSSLKQYF.

V usage is TRBV27 and J usage is TRBJ2-3; TRBD2 matches at 12 bases. The germline CDR1 and CDR2 sequences are MNHEY and SMNVEV (reference sequence). V lost 2 bases, J lost 0 bases, and 6 bases stayed unmatched. CDR3 length: 18 residues. This CDR3 reads CASSLRLAGGSSTDTQYF. CDR3 nucleotide sequence: TGTGCCAGCAGTTTAAGGCTAGCGGGGGGGTCTAGCACAGATACGCAGTATTTT.

This clonotype was counted ten times or more. The V call is TRBV5-1, the J call TRBJ2-3, with D perhaps TRBD1 (5 bases). The CDR3 has 14 amino acids. Germline CDR1 reads SGHRS; CDR2 reads YFSETQ. Trimming cost V 0 bases and J 11 bases, with 16 bases left between them. CDR3 coding DNA: TGCGCCAGCAGCTTGGTCCTCTCCGACAGACTGCAGTATTTT. Translation: CASSLVLSDRLQYF.